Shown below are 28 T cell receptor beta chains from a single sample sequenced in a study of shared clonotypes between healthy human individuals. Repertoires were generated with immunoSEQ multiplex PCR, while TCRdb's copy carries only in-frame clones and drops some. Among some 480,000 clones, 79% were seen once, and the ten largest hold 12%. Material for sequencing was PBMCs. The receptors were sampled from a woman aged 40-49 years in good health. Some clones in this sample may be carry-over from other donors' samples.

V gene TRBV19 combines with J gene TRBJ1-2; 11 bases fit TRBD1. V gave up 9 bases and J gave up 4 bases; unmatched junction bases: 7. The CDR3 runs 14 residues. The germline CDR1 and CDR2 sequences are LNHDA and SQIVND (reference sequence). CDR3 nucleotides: TGTGCCAGCAACCCCGGACAGGGGGCCTATGGCTACACCTTC. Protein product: CASNPGQGAYGYTF.

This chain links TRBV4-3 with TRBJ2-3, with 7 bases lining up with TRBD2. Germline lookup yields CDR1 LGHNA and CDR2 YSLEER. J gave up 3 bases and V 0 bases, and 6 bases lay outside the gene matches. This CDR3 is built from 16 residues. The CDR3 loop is CASSQEFAGATDTQYF. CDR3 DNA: TGCGCCAGCAGCCAAGAATTCGCGGGAGCGACAGATACGCAGTATTTT.

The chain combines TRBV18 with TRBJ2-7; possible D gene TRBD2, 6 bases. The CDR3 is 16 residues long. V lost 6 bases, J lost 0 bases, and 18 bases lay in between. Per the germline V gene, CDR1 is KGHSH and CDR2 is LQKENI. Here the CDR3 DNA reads TGTGCCAGCTCCCGCGACTGGAGGGACTTCTCCTACGAGCAGTACTTC. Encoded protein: CASSRDWRDFSYEQYF.

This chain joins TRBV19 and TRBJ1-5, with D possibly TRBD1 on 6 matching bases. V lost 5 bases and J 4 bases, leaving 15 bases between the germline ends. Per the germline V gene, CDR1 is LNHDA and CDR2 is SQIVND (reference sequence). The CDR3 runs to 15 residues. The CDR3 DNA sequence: TGTGCCAGTAGTCCCGGGGGGGGCAGTAATCAGCCCCAGCATTTT. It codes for CASSPGGGSNQPQHF.

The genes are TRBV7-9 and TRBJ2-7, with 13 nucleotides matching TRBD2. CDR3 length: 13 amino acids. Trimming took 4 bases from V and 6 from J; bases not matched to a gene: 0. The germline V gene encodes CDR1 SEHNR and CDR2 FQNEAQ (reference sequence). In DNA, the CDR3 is TGTGCCAGCAGCTGGACTAGCGGGAGCGAGCAGTACTTC. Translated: CASSWTSGSEQYF.

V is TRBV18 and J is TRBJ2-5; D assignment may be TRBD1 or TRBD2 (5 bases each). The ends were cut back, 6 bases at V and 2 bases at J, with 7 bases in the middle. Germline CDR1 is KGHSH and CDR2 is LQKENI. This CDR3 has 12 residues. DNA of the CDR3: TGTGCCAGCTCGGGGGATCAAGAGACCCAGTACTTC. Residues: CASSGDQETQYF.

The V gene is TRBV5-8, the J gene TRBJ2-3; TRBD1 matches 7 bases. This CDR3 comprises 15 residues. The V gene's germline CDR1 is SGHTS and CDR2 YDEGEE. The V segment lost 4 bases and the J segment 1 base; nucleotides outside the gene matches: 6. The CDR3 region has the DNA TGTGCCAGCAGCCGACAGGGTCGGGGCACAGATACGCAGTATTTT. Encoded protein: CASSRQGRGTDTQYF.

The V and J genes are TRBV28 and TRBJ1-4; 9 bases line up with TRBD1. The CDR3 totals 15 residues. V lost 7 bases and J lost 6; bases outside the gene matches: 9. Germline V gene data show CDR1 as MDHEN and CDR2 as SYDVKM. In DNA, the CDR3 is TGTGCCAGCAATAAACCGGGACAGGGTTATGAAAAACTGTTTTTT. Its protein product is CASNKPGQGYEKLFF.

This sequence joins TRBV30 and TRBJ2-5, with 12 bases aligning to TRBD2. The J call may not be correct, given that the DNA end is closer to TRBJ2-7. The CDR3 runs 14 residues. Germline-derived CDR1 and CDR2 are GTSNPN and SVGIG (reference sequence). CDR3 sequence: CAWALAGGQDEQYF. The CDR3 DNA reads TGTGCCTGGGCCCTAGCGGGAGGGCAGGACGAGCAGTACTTC.

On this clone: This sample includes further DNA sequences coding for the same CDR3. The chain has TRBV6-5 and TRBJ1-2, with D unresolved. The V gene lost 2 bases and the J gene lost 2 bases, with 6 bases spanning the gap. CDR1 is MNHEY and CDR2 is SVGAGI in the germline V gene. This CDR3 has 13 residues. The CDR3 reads CASSYDENYGYTF. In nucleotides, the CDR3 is TGTGCCAGCAGTTACGACGAGAACTATGGCTACACCTTC.

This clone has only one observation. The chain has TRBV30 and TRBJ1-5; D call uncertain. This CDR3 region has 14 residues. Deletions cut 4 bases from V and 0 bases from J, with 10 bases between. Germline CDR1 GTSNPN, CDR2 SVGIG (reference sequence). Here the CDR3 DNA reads TGTGCCTGGAATAGAGGCAGTAGCAATCAGCCCCAGCATTTT. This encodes CAWNRGSSNQPQHF.

In DNA form, the CDR3 reads TGTGCCTGGAGGGCGGGACTAGCGGGGAAGAATGAGCAGTTCTTC. It specifies CAWRAGLAGKNEQFF. The V gene is TRBV30, the J gene TRBJ2-1; TRBD2 matches 13 bases. The CDR3 sequence is 15 residues long. The germline V gene has CDR1 GTSNPN and CDR2 SVGIG (reference sequence). Losses at the gene ends were 3 bases for V and 7 bases for J; bases not matched to a gene: 6.

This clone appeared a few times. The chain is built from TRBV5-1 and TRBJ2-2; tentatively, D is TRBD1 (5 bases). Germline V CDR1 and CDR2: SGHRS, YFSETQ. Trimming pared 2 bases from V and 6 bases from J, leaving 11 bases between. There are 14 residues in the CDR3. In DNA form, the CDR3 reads TGCGCCAGCAGCTTCAACCAGGGCGCCGGGGAGCTGTTTTTT. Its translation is CASSFNQGAGELFF.

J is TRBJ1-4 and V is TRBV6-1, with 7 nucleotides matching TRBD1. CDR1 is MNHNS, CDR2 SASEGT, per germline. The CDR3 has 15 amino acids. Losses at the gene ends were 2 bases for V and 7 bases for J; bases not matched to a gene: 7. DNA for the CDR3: TGTGCCAGCAGTGAATTAACAGGGGCAAGTGAAAAACTGTTTTTT. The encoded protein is CASSELTGASEKLFF.

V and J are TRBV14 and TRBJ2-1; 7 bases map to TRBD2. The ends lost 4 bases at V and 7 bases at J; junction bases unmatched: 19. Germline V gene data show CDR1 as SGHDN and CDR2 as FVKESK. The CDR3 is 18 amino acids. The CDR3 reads CASSLRRGERGAFNEQFF. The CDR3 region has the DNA TGTGCCAGCAGCCTCCGACGGGGCGAGCGGGGAGCTTTTAATGAGCAGTTCTTC.

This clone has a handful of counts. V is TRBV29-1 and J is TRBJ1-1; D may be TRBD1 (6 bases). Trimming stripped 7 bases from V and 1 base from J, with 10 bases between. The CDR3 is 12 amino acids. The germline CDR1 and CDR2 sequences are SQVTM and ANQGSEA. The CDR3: CSARGGNTEAFF. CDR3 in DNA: TGCAGCGCCCGAGGGGGGAACACTGAAGCTTTCTTT.

The chain's CDR3 is CSVARDYRNKGEQFF. CDR3 in DNA: TGCAGCGTTGCCCGGGACTACCGTAATAAGGGTGAGCAGTTCTTC. The genes are TRBV29-1 and TRBJ2-1, with 7 bases lining up with TRBD2. V shed 4 bases, J shed 9 bases, and the junction held 15 bases outside the gene matches. The CDR3 is 15 amino acids. CDR1 is SQVTM, CDR2 ANQGSEA, per germline.

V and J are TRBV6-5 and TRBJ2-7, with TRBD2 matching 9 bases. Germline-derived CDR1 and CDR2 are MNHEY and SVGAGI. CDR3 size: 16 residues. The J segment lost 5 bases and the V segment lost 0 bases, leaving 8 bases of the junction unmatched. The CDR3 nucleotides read TGTGCCAGCAGTTACTCCTCTAGCGGGACCGGCCACGAGCAGTACTTC. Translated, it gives CASSYSSSGTGHEQYF.

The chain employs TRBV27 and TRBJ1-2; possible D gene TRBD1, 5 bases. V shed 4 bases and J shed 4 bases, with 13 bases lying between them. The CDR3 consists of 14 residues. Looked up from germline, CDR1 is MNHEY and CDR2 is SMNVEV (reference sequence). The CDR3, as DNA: TGTGCCAGCAGTTCCCAGAGGGGTGCCTATGGCTACACCTTC. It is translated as CASSSQRGAYGYTF.

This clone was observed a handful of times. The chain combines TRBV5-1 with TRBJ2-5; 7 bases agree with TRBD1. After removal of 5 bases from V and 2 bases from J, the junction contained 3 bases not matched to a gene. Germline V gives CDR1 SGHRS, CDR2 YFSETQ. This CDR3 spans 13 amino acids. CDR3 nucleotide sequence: TGCGCCAGCAGGACAGGGCCACAAGAGACCCAGTACTTC. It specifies CASRTGPQETQYF.

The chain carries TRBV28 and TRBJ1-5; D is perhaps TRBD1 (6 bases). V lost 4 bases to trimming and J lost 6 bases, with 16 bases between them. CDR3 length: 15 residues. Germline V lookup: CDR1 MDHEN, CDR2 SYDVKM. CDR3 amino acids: CASSSPRDNAQPQHF. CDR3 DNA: TGTGCCAGCAGTTCCCCCCGGGACAATGCTCAGCCCCAGCATTTT.

The CDR3: CASSRTDSYEQYF. The CDR3 coding sequence is TGCGCCAGCAGCCGGACTGATTCCTACGAGCAGTACTTC. The chain carries TRBV5-1 and TRBJ2-7, with D possibly being TRBD2 (5 bases). The germline CDR1 and CDR2 sequences are SGHRS and YFSETQ. The CDR3 is 13 residues long. Trimming left V 4 bases short and J 1 base short, with 9 bases between.

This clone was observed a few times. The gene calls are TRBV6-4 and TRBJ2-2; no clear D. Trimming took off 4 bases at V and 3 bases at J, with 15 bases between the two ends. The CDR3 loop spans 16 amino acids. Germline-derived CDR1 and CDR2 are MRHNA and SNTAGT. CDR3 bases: TGTGCCAGCAGTGGTTGGGCTCTCCTTTACACCGGGGAGCTGTTTTTT. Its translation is CASSGWALLYTGELFF.

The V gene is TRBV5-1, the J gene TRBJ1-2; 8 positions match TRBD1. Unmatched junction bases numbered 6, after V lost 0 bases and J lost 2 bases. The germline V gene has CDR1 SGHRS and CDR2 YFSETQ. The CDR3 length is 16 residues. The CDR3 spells CASSLGGTGRNYGYTF. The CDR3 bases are TGCGCCAGCAGCTTGGGGGGGACAGGAAGAAACTATGGCTACACCTTC.

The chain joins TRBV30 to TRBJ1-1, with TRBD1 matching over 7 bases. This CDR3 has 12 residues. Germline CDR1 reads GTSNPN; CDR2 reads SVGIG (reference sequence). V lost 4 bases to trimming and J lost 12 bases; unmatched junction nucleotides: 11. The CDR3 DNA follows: TGTGCCTGGAAGGGAGGGGACAGTACATCTTTCTTT. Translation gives CAWKGGDSTSFF.

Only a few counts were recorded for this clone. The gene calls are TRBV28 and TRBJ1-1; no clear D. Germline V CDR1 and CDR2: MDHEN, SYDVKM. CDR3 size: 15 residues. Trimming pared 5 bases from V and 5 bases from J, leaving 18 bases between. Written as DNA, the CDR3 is TGTGCCAGCAGTACTCCCGCGCTCCGGGTAACTGAAGCTTTCTTT. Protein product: CASSTPALRVTEAFF.

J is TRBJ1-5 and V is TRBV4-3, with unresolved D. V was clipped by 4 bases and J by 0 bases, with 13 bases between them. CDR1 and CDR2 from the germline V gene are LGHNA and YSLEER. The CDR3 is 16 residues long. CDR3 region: CASSPAQNYSNQPQHF. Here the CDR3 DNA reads TGCGCCAGCAGCCCAGCTCAGAACTATAGCAATCAGCCCCAGCATTTT.

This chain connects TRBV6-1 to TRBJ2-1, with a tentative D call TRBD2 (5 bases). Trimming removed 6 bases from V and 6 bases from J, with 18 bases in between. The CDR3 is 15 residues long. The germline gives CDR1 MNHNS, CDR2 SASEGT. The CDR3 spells CASRRLPRVGNEQFF. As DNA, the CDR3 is TGTGCCAGCAGAAGACTACCAAGGGTGGGCAATGAGCAGTTCTTC.